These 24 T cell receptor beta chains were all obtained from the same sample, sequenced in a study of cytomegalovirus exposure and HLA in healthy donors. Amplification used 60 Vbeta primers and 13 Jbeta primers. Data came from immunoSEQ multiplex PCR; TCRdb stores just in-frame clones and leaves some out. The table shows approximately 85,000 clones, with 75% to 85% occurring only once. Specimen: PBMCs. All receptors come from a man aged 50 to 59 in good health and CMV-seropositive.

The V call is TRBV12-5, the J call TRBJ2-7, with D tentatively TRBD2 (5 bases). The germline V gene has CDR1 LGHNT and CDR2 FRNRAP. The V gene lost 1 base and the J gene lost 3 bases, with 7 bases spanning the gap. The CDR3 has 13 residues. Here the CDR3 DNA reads TGTGCTAGTGGTTTGGACCGGGACTACGAGCAGTACTTC. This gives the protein CASGLDRDYEQYF.

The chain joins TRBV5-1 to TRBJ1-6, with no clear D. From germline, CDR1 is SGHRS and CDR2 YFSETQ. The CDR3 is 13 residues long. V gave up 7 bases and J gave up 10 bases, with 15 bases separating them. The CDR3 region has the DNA TGCGCCAGCCGGCAGGCCGATGGATCACCCCTCCACTTT. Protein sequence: CASRQADGSPLHF.

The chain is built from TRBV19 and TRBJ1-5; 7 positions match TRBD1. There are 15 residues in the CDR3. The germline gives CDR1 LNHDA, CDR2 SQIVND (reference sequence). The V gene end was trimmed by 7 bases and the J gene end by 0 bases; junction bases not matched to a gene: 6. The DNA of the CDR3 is TGTGCCAGTACCCCAGGGGGAGATAGCAATCAGCCCCAGCATTTT. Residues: CASTPGGDSNQPQHF.

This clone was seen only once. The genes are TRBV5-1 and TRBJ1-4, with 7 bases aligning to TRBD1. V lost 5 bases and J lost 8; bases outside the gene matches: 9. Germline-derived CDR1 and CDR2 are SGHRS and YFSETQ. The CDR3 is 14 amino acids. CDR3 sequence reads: CASRDGRGEEKLFF. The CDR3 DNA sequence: TGCGCCAGCAGGGATGGCAGGGGGGAAGAAAAACTGTTTTTT.

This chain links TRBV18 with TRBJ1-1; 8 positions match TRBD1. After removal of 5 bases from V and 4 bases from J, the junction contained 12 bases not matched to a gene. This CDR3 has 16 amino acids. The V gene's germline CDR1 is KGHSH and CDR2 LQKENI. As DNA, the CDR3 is TGTGCCAGCTCAACAGGGGGAAATTGGGGAGGCACTGAAGCTTTCTTT. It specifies CASSTGGNWGGTEAFF.

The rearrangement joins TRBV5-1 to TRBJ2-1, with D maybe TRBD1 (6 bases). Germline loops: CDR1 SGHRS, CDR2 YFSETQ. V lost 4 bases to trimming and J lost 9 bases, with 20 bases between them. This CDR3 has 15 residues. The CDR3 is CASSAIARGIGEQFF. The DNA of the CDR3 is TGCGCCAGCAGCGCCATCGCCAGGGGAATAGGTGAGCAGTTCTTC.

In nucleotides, the CDR3 is TGTGCCAGCAGCTTAGGCCTAGGCAGCACCTACGAGCAGTACTTC. Translating gives CASSLGLGSTYEQYF. This chain uses TRBV7-3 with TRBJ2-7, with D hard to call. Trimming pared 2 bases from V and 2 bases from J, leaving 13 bases between. The CDR3 runs to 15 residues. Germline V lookup: CDR1 SGHTA, CDR2 FQGTGA.

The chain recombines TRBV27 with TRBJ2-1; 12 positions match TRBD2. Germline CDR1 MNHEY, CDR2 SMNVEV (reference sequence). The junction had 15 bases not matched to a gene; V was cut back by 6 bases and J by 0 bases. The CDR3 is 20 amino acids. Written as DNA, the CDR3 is TGTGCCAGCAGACCCAATTCCGGGACTAGCGGGTGGAGCTCCTACAATGAGCAGTTCTTC. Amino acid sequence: CASRPNSGTSGWSSYNEQFF.

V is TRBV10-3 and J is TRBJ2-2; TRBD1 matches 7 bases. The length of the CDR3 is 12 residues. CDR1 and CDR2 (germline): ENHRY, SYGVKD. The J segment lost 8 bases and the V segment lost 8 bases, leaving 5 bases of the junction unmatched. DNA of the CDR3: TGTGCCATCCAGGGGGATCGGGGGGAGCTGTTTTTT. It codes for CAIQGDRGELFF.

CDR3 bases: TGCAGTGCCGATACAGCAATCGAGCAGTTCTTC. Translating gives CSADTAIEQFF. The chain employs TRBV20-1 and TRBJ2-1, with D uncertain. From germline, CDR1 is DFQATT and CDR2 SNEGSKA (reference sequence). This CDR3 comprises 11 residues. V was cut by 6 bases and J by 10 bases, with 13 bases left in between.

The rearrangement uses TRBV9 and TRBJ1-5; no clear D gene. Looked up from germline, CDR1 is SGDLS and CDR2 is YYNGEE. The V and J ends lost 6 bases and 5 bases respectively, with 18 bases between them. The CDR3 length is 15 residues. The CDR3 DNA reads TGTGCCAGCAACCAAGACGGGTATCCCCATCAGCCCCAGCATTTT. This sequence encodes CASNQDGYPHQPQHF.

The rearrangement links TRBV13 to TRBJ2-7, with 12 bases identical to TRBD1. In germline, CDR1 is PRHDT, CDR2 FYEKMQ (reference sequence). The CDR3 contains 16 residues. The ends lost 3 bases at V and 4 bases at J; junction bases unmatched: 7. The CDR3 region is CASSFGGTGGWYEQYF. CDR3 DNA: TGTGCCAGCAGCTTTGGTGGGACAGGGGGCTGGTACGAGCAGTACTTC.

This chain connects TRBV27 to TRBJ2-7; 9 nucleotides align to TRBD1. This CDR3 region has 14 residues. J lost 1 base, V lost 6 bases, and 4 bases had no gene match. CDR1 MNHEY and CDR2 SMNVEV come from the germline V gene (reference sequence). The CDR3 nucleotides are TGTGCCAGCAGATTCGGGACAGGGTCCTACGAGCAGTACTTC. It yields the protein CASRFGTGSYEQYF.

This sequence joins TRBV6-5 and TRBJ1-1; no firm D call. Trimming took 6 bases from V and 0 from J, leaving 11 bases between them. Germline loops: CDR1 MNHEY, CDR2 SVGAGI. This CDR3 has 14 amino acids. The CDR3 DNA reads TGTGCCAGCAGCCGAGATAGTATGAACACTGAAGCTTTCTTT. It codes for CASSRDSMNTEAFF.

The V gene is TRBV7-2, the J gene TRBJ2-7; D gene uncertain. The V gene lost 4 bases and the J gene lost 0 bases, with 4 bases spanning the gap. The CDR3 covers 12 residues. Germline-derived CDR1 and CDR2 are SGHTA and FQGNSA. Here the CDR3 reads CASSSSSYEQYF. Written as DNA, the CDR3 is TGTGCCAGCAGCTCGAGCTCCTACGAGCAGTACTTC.

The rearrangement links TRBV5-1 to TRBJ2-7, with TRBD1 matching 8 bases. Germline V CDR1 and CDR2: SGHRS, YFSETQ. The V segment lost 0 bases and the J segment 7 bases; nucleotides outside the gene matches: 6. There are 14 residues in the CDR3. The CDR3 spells CASSLETGVREQYF. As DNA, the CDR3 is TGCGCCAGCAGCTTGGAGACAGGGGTTCGTGAGCAGTACTTC.

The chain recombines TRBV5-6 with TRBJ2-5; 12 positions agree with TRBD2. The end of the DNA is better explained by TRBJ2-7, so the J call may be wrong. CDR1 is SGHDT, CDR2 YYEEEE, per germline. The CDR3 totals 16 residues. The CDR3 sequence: CASSSGLAGTLYEQYF. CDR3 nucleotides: TGTGCCAGCAGCTCCGGACTAGCGGGAACTCTCTACGAGCAGTACTTC.

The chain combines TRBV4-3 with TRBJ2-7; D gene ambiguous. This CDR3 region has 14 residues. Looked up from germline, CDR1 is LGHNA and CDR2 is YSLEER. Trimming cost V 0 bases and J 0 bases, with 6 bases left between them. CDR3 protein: CASSQDVLSYEQYF. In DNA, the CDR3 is TGCGCCAGCAGCCAAGACGTCCTCTCCTACGAGCAGTACTTC.

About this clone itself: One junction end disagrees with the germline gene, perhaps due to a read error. The CDR3: CAWIGTVTQYF. CDR3 DNA sequence: TGTGCCTGGATCGGCACAGTTACGCAGTATTTT. This sequence joins TRBV30 and TRBJ2-3, with unresolved D. Looked up from germline, CDR1 is GTSNPN and CDR2 is SVGIG (reference sequence). The CDR3 has 11 amino acids.

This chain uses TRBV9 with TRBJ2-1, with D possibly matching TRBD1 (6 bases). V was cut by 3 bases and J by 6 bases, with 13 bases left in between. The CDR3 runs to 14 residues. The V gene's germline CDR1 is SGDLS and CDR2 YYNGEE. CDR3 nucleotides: TGTGCCAGCAGCGGCTCCACAGGGCTCAATGAGCAGTTCTTC. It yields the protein CASSGSTGLNEQFF.

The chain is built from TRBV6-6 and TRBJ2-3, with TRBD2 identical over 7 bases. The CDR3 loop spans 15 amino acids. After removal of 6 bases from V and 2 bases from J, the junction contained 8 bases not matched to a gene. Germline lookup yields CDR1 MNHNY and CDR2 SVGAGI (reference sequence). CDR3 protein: CASSPPSGNTDTQYF. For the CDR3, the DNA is TGTGCCAGCAGCCCTCCTAGCGGTAACACAGATACGCAGTATTTT.

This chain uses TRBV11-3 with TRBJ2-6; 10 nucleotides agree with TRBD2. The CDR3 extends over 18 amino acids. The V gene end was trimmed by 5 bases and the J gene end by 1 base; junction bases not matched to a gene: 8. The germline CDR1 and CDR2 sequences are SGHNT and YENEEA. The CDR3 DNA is TGTGCCAGCAGCCCCGGACTAGCGGCTCAATCTGGGGCCAACGTCCTGACTTTC. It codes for CASSPGLAAQSGANVLTF.

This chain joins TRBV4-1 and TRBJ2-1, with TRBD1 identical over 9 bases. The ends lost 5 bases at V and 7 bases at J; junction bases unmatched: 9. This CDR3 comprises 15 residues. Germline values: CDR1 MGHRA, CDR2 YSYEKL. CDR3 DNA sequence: TGCGCCAGCAGCTTCCGAGGGACAGGGCTAAATGAGCAGTTCTTC. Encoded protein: CASSFRGTGLNEQFF.

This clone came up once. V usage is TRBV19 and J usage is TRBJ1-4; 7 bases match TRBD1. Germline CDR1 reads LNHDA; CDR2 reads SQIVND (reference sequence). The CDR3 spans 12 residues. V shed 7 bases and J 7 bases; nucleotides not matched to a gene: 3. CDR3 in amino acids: CASMTGREKLFF. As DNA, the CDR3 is TGTGCCAGTATGACAGGGCGTGAAAAACTGTTTTTT.